This T cell receptor (beta chain) was recorded in a study of beta chain features in type 1 diabetes. Investigators reverse transcribed all isolated RNA, so they sequenced expressed TCRB transcripts. Here immunoSEQ multiplex PCR was the method, and the copy in TCRdb shows in-frame clones only, minus some. The sample lists roughly 400,000 clones, about 14% occurring once. Trimming left V 3 bases short and J 0 bases short, with 12 bases between. Germline assignment: CDR1 MDHEN and CDR2 SYDVKM. The CDR3 contains 16 residues. This clone was counted only a few times. One heparinised draw of blood, averaging roughly 110 mL, came from each donor.

Sample: naive CD4+ T cells from blood. The genes are TRBV28 and TRBJ2-4, with D hard to call. The receptor comes from a man between 25 and 39 years old in good health. The CDR3 sequence: CASSFVENLAKNIQYF. The CDR3 coding sequence is TGTGCCAGCAGTTTTGTGGAAAATCTAGCCAAAAACATTCAGTACTTC.